This TCR beta chain was documented in a study of post-analysis software for immune sequencing data. On the study more broadly: The disease courses spanned relapsing-remitting, secondary progressive and progressive-relapsing forms of multiple sclerosis.

Details on this clonotype: Antigen: not known.

TCR beta libraries were prepared from cDNA with unique molecular identifiers. TCRdb re-called the PCR reads through MiXCR, storing one row per CDR3 protein. This sample has about 680,000 distinct CDR3 sequences; 55% to 60% occur once, and the top ten carry roughly 10%. This CDR3 has 16 residues. Germline-derived CDR1 and CDR2 are SGHRS and YFSETQ. The junction had 7 bases not matched to a gene; V was cut back by 0 bases and J by 2 bases. Study results and limitations: Among four or five TRBV segments more frequent in patients than controls were TRBV5-6, TRBV5-1 and TRBV20-1. F measure showed strong co-clustering of same-batch samples.

Source material: blood. J is TRBJ2-5 and V is TRBV5-1; TRBD2 matches 7 bases. This clonotype was sampled from a girl aged 2 to 10 with multiple sclerosis. The CDR3 protein is CASSLVSQGGQETQYF. The DNA for the CDR3 is TGCGCCAGCAGCTTGGTGAGCCAGGGAGGGCAAGAGACCCAGTACTTC.